This TCR beta chain was recorded in a study of blood T cell repertoires in COVID-19. About the research overall: PBMCs, B-cell-depleted T cells, or T cells were the source of the cDNA or gDNA that made up the material.

TCRdb's table, derived via immunoSEQ multiplex PCR, lists solely in-frame clones and lacks some. In the table there are about 360,000 clones, roughly 77% of which are singletons. J was trimmed by 10 bases and V by 9 bases; bases with no gene match: 6. The CDR3 spans 11 residues. Germline CDR1 and CDR2: LNHNV and YYDKDF (reference sequence). This TCR was sampled from a human donor with acute or convalescent COVID-19. The donor label of this sample is uncertain. The J gene is TRBJ1-1, the V gene TRBV15; 9 bases agree with TRBD1. Input material: peripheral blood. This chain's CDR3 is CATGQGLIAFF. For the CDR3, the DNA is TGTGCCACGGGACAGGGCTTGATAGCTTTCTTT.